These 26 T cell receptor beta chains were sequenced from one sample in a study of CD8 T cells in Susac syndrome. With random hexamers, reverse transcription was performed on about 0.5 to 1 ug of RNA. MiXCR was run by TCRdb on the immunoSEQ multiplex PCR reads, yielding one entry per CDR3 protein. The table records over 95,000 distinct CDR3 sequences, nearly 95% of them present only once. What was sequenced was CD4+ T cells from PBMCs. The origin of the receptors is a human donor in good health.

J is TRBJ1-2 and V is TRBV28; 11 bases agree with TRBD1. This CDR3 has 16 residues. Germline V gene lookup returns CDR1 MDHEN and CDR2 SYDVKM. V shed 6 bases, J shed 4 bases, and the junction held 10 bases outside the gene matches. CDR3 nucleotide sequence: TGTGCCAGCAGCCTGAGGACAGGGGGCCCTATCTATGGCTACACCTTC. Protein: CASSLRTGGPIYGYTF.

This chain links TRBV14 with TRBJ1-2; TRBD1 is a possible D gene (6 bases). Germline CDR1 is SGHDN and CDR2 is FVKESK. The CDR3 loop spans 14 amino acids. V gave up 4 bases and J gave up 6 bases, with 15 bases separating them. The CDR3 loop is CASSRLGGADGYTF. CDR3 sequence (DNA): TGTGCCAGCAGCCGCTTAGGGGGGGCGGATGGCTACACCTTC.

J is TRBJ1-4 and V is TRBV5-1; tentative D call: TRBD1 (5 bases). Deletions cut 2 bases from V and 6 bases from J, with 11 bases between. Germline V lookup: CDR1 SGHRS, CDR2 YFSETQ. The CDR3 loop spans 14 amino acids. This chain's CDR3 is CASSFGAPHEKLFF. The CDR3 nucleotides are TGCGCCAGCAGCTTTGGGGCCCCTCATGAAAAACTGTTTTTT.

Turning to this clonotype: The CDR3 does not end in the conserved phenylalanine or tryptophan, so this is likely a read error. This chain links TRBV5-1 with TRBJ2-1, with TRBD2 matching over 7 bases. CDR3 length: 14 amino acids. The junction had 8 bases not matched to a gene; V was cut back by 6 bases and J by 5 bases. Germline CDR1 is SGHRS and CDR2 is YFSETQ. The CDR3 nucleotides read TGCGCCAGCACCGGGGACTATACCCACAATGAGCAGTTCCTC. This gives the protein CASTGDYTHNEQFL.

This clonotype has more than one count but fewer than ten. The rearrangement links TRBV20-1 to TRBJ2-7; a possible D gene is TRBD2 (5 bases). Germline CDR1 is DFQATT and CDR2 is SNEGSKA (reference sequence). V was clipped by 2 bases and J by 3 bases, with 14 bases between them. The CDR3 is 14 amino acids. Written as DNA, the CDR3 is TGCAGTGCTAGACTCTCCGGACTTGTCTACGAGCAGTACTTC. Encoded protein: CSARLSGLVYEQYF.

The chain has TRBV7-2 and TRBJ2-7; 7 bases line up with TRBD2. The CDR3 runs to 13 residues. Germline V CDR1 and CDR2: SGHTA, FQGNSA. The junction had 6 bases not matched to a gene; V was cut back by 5 bases and J by 5 bases. The CDR3 DNA sequence: TGTGCCAGCAGCCCCCGGGGGGACCACGAGCAGTACTTC. Its protein is CASSPRGDHEQYF.

The chain carries TRBV5-1 and TRBJ2-5; 8 positions match TRBD1. Germline loops: CDR1 SGHRS, CDR2 YFSETQ. This CDR3 region has 18 residues. Unmatched junction bases numbered 17, after V lost 2 bases and J lost 5 bases. The CDR3 spells CASSFATTGASPRETQYF. Here the CDR3 DNA reads TGCGCCAGCAGCTTCGCAACGACAGGGGCTAGCCCCAGGGAGACCCAGTACTTC.

V and J are TRBV15 and TRBJ2-7; tentative D call: TRBD2 (6 bases). Germline V CDR1 and CDR2: LNHNV, YYDKDF (reference sequence). The V gene lost 0 bases and the J gene lost 3 bases, with 12 bases spanning the gap. The CDR3 is made up of 15 amino acids. DNA of the CDR3: TGTGCCACCAGCAGAGATGGCGGGGTTCACTACGAGCAGTACTTC. Residues: CATSRDGGVHYEQYF.

The chain uses TRBV7-9 and TRBJ2-3; TRBD1 matches at 12 bases. The germline V gene encodes CDR1 SEHNR and CDR2 FQNEAQ (reference sequence). The CDR3 spans 17 residues. The V and J ends lost 0 bases and 5 bases, in that order; junction bases with no gene match: 6. The CDR3, as DNA: TGTGCCAGCAGCTTAGCTGGGACAGGGGGCCTCGGAGATACGCAGTATTTT. It yields the protein CASSLAGTGGLGDTQYF.

The chain couples TRBV12-3 or TRBV12-4 to TRBJ2-1, with no clear D. This CDR3 region has 14 residues. Trimming cost V 0 bases and J 3 bases, with 6 bases left between them. In DNA form, the CDR3 reads TGTGCCAGCAGTTTAGCGCCGGGCTACAATGAGCAGTTCTTC. Protein: CASSLAPGYNEQFF.

The chain combines TRBV6-5 with TRBJ1-1; D gene unclear. This CDR3 is 12 amino acids long. V was trimmed by 5 bases and J by 7 bases, leaving 11 bases between them. Per the germline V gene, CDR1 is MNHEY and CDR2 is SVGAGI. Here the CDR3 reads CASSRNGGEAFF. The CDR3 bases are TGTGCCAGCAGTCGAAACGGCGGTGAAGCTTTCTTT.

The chain links TRBV7-2 to TRBJ1-3, with 7 bases fitting TRBD1. CDR3 length equals 15 residues. The germline V gene encodes CDR1 SGHTA and CDR2 FQGNSA. J lost 2 bases, V lost 4 bases, and 5 bases had no gene match. For the CDR3, the DNA is TGTGCCAGCAGCTCCGGGACAGTTACTGGAAACACCATATATTTT. Translation gives CASSSGTVTGNTIYF.

This chain uses TRBV4-3 with TRBJ2-1, with D tentatively TRBD1 (6 bases). The V end lost 2 bases, the J end lost 6 bases, and 20 bases lay between the germline ends. Germline CDR1 and CDR2: LGHNA and YSLEER. The CDR3 is made up of 17 amino acids. Here the CDR3 DNA reads TGCGCCAGCAGCCAAAAGGTACAGGGAGTGCTTGCCAATGAGCAGTTCTTC. The encoded protein is CASSQKVQGVLANEQFF.

The V call is TRBV3-1, the J call TRBJ2-4, with 7 bases that match TRBD1. The V gene end was trimmed by 3 bases and the J gene end by 1 base; junction bases not matched to a gene: 12. Germline assignment: CDR1 LGHDT and CDR2 YNNKEL (reference sequence). The CDR3 sequence is 18 residues long. The CDR3 nucleotides are TGTGCCAGCAGCCATATTAGGGGGCGCGAGGGGGCCAAAAACATTCAGTACTTC. This gives the protein CASSHIRGREGAKNIQYF.

The CDR3 here is CASSEDQGNTIYF. The CDR3 DNA is TGTGCCAGCAGCGAAGACCAGGGAAACACCATATATTTT. The V and J genes are TRBV7-6 and TRBJ1-3, with D unresolved. The length of the CDR3 is 13 residues. V was clipped by 5 bases and J by 4 bases, with 9 bases between them. Germline lookup yields CDR1 SGHVS and CDR2 FNYEAQ.

The genes are TRBV12-3 or TRBV12-4 and TRBJ2-1; 7 positions match TRBD1. CDR3 length: 13 residues. V was clipped by 5 bases and J by 9 bases; unmatched bases: 7. The DNA of the CDR3 is TGTGCCAGCAGTCCTACAGGGGTAGGTGAGCAGTTCTTC. Translation gives CASSPTGVGEQFF.

V and J are TRBV2 and TRBJ1-2; D possibly corresponds to TRBD1 (6 bases). Germline values: CDR1 SNHLY, CDR2 FYNNEI. This CDR3 has 16 residues. Trimming cost V 1 base and J 8 bases, with 20 bases left between them. The CDR3: CASSEVRAGDGYGYTF. The CDR3 DNA sequence: TGTGCCAGCAGTGAAGTCAGGGCAGGGGACGGTTACGGCTACACCTTC. The full variable domain, with the rest looked up from reference TRBV2 and TRBJ1-2, is EPEVTQTPSHQVTQMGQEVILRCVPISNHLYFYWYRQILGQKVEFLVSFYNNEISEKSEIFDDQFSVERPDGSNFTLKIRSTKLEDSAMYFCASSEVRAGDGYGYTFGSGTRLTVV.

The chain recombines TRBV6-1 with TRBJ1-3; D gene uncertain. Between the trimmed V and J ends, which lost 4 bases and 2 bases, there was a span of 15 bases. There are 16 residues in the CDR3. The germline V gene encodes CDR1 MNHNS and CDR2 SASEGT. CDR3 sequence (DNA): TGTGCCAGCAGTGGGGTCGGGTCGAGGGCTGGAAACACCATATATTTT. It is translated as CASSGVGSRAGNTIYF.

V is TRBV4-1 and J is TRBJ1-2; D might be TRBD1 (6 bases). The CDR3 is 14 amino acids. V lost 3 bases to trimming and J lost 6 bases, with 14 bases between them. Per germline, CDR1 MGHRA and CDR2 YSYEKL. This CDR3 is CASSHVGGTNGYTF. CDR3 bases: TGCGCCAGCAGCCACGTAGGGGGGACCAATGGCTACACCTTC.

CDR3 loop: CASSLIPLMEGQPQHF. The CDR3 DNA reads as TGTGCCAGCAGTTTAATACCCTTAATGGAGGGTCAGCCCCAGCATTTT. V usage is TRBV27 and J usage is TRBJ1-5; D uncertain. The CDR3 covers 16 residues. Per the germline V gene, CDR1 is MNHEY and CDR2 is SMNVEV (reference sequence). The germline V and J ends were trimmed by 2 bases and 6 bases, with 17 bases remaining between them.

Only one count was recorded for this clonotype. The chain combines TRBV20-1 with TRBJ2-1; D gene unclear. The ends were cut back, 6 bases at V and 5 bases at J, with 20 bases in the middle. The CDR3 totals 15 residues. Per germline, CDR1 DFQATT and CDR2 SNEGSKA (reference sequence). The CDR3 protein is CSALWKTNLNNEQFF. In nucleotides, the CDR3 is TGCAGTGCCCTCTGGAAAACGAACCTCAACAATGAGCAGTTCTTC.

The chain carries TRBV20-1 and TRBJ1-4, with D perhaps matching TRBD1 (6 bases). The V gene lost 5 bases and the J gene lost 8 bases, with 18 bases spanning the gap. The CDR3 contains 14 residues. Germline lookup yields CDR1 DFQATT and CDR2 SNEGSKA (reference sequence). CDR3 in DNA: TGCAGTGCTGCCGGGACACAACTAGGCGAAAAACTGTTTTTT. Encoded protein: CSAAGTQLGEKLFF.

This chain links TRBV29-1 with TRBJ2-5, with 13 nucleotides matching TRBD2. Losses at the gene ends were 6 bases for V and 5 bases for J; bases not matched to a gene: 12. Germline V CDR1 and CDR2: SQVTM, ANQGSEA. CDR3 length: 16 residues. The DNA for the CDR3 is TGCAGCGTAACCGGGACTAGCGGGAACCCCCGGGAGACCCAGTACTTC. Its protein is CSVTGTSGNPRETQYF.

The V call is TRBV12-5, the J call TRBJ1-2, with 7 bases identical to TRBD1. CDR3 length: 13 amino acids. CDR1 LGHNT and CDR2 FRNRAP come from the germline V gene. V trimming: 1 base; J trimming: 4 bases; junction bases outside the gene matches: 0. The CDR3: CASGLAGGYGYTF. The CDR3 region has the DNA TGTGCTAGTGGTTTGGCAGGGGGCTATGGCTACACCTTC.

The gene calls are TRBV20-1 and TRBJ1-5; D is perhaps TRBD1 (6 bases). This CDR3 comprises 15 residues. V was clipped by 3 bases and J by 1 base, with 13 bases between them. The germline V gene has CDR1 DFQATT and CDR2 SNEGSKA (reference sequence). As DNA, the CDR3 is TGCAGTGCTAGGGAAAACGGACAGAGCAATCAGCCCCAGCATTTT. This translates into CSARENGQSNQPQHF.

The chain recombines TRBV20-1 with TRBJ1-2; D gene unclear. Trimming left V 0 bases short and J 0 bases short, with 5 bases between. The CDR3 spans 13 residues. The germline gives CDR1 DFQATT, CDR2 SNEGSKA (reference sequence). The CDR3 sequence is CSAREPANYGYTF. The CDR3 coding sequence is TGCAGTGCTAGAGAACCCGCTAACTATGGCTACACCTTC.